This T cell receptor beta chain derives from a study of blood T cell repertoires in COVID-19. Study overall: Material from acute and convalescent COVID-19 was sourced from the United States, Italy and Spain. Nucleic acid was either cDNA or gDNA, and it came from T cells, B-cell-depleted T cells, or PBMCs.

The length of the CDR3 is 16 residues. Germline V gene lookup returns CDR1 MNHNS and CDR2 SASEGT. Enrollment of patients from Seattle took place during active infection, with longitudinal follow-up. Study processing details: Counts of nucleated cells, estimated from reference gene primer amplification, were obtained. The assay was immunoSEQ multiplex PCR, and TCRdb's table has in-frame clones only and misses some. From that table come the V and J calls and clone size; the DNA was used to work out D and trimming. This sample has roughly 260,000 clones; about nine tenths occur once, and the top ten carry 10% to 12%. In this sample, this clone turned up once. Relative to the germline gene, one junction end is altered; a read error may explain this.

The receptor was derived from a woman in her twenties or thirties with COVID-19, enrolled during active disease. The chain has TRBV6-1 and TRBJ2-5, with 13 bases lining up with TRBD2. Sequenced sample: peripheral blood. The CDR3 protein is CASSEGLAGARETQYF. The CDR3 DNA reads as TGTGCCAGCAGCGAAGGACTAGCGGGAGCCCGAGAGACCCAGTACTTC.